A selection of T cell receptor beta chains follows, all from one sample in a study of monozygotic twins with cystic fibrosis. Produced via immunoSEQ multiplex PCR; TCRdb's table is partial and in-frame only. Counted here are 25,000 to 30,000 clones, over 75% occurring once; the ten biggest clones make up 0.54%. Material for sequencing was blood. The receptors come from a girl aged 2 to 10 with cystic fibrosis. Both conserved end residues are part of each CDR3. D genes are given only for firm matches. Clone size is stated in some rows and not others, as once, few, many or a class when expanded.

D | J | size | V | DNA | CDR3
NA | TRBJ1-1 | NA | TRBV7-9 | TGTGCCAGCAGTCCCTCCCGAGCCCAAGGGACTGAAGCTTTCTTT | CASSPSRAQGTEAFF
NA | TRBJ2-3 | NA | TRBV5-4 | TGTGCCAGCAGCTTACAGGGCACAGATACGCAGTATTTT | CASSLQGTDTQYF
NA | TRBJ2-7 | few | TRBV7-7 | TGTGCCAGCAGCCCGGGGTACTCCTACGAGCAGTACTTC | CASSPGYSYEQYF
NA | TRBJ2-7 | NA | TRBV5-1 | TGCGCCAGCAGCTTGGGGGCAGCTTTCCCTTACGAGCAGTACTTC | CASSLGAAFPYEQYF
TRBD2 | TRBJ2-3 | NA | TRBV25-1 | TGTGCCAGCAGTGGTGGACTAGCGGGGAGCACAGATACGCAGTATTTT | CASSGGLAGSTDTQYF
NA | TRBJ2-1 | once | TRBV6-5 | TGTGCCAGCAGTTACTCGACTAGTGCCCACTATGAGCAGTTCTTC | CASSYSTSAHYEQFF
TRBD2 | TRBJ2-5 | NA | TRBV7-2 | TGTGCCAGCAGCTTATTACTAGCGGGGGTTGTTGCAGAGACCCAGTACTTC | CASSLLLAGVVAETQYF
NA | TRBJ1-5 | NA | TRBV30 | TGTGCCTGGAGTGTATACGGTCAGCCCCAGCATTTT | CAWSVYGQPQHF
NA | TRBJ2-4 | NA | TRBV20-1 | TGCAGCCCTATAGCCAAAAACATTCAGTACTTC | CSPIAKNIQYF
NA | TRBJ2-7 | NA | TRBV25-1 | TGTGCCAGCAGTCCGCCCTACGAGCAGTACTTC | CASSPPYEQYF
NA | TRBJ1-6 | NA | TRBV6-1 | TGTGCCAGCAGTGTGGGGTCGGGGGCGAATTCACCCCTCCACTTT | CASSVGSGANSPLHF
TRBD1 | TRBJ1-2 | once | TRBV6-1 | TGTGCCAGCAGTGACCTGATGGGACAGGGGGCACAGCGCGATGGCTACACCTTC | CASSDLMGQGAQRDGYTF
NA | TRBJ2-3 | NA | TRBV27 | TGTGCCAGCAGTTTATACTGGGGGGCCGCGGCAGATACGCAGTATTTT | CASSLYWGAAADTQYF
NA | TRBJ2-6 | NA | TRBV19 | TGTGCCAGTAGTATCACCTTACTCCGGGTCTGGGCTGGGGCCAACGTCCTGACTTTC | CASSITLLRVWAGANVLTF
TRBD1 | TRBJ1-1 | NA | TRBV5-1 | TGCGCCAGCAGCTTGGTGGGACAGGGGGTGACTGAAGCTTTCTTT | CASSLVGQGVTEAFF
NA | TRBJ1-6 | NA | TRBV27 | TGTGCCAGCAGTTCCGGGGGACACGCCAATTCACCCCTCCACTTT | CASSSGGHANSPLHF
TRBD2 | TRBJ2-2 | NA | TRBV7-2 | TGTGCCAGCAGCTTCTCTAGCGGGGGTTCCGGGGAGCTGTTTTTT | CASSFSSGGSGELFF
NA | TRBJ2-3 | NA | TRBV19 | TGTGCCAGTAGTATAGGTCCACCACCTAGTAGCACAGATACGCAGTATTTT | CASSIGPPPSSTDTQYF
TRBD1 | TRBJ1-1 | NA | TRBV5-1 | TGCGCCAGCAGCAAGACAGGGCCGTACACTGAAGCTTTCTTT | CASSKTGPYTEAFF
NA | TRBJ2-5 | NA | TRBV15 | TGTGCCACCAGCAGAGATTGGCGGGAGACCCAGTACTTC | CATSRDWRETQYF
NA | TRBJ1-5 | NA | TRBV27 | TGTGCCAGCAGTTTATCACAGGGTCAGCCCCAGCATTTT | CASSLSQGQPQHF
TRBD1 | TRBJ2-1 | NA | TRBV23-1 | TGCGCCAGCAGTCAATCGGGACAGGGGAACAATGAGCAGTTCTTC | CASSQSGQGNNEQFF
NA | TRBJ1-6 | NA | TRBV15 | TGTGCCACCAGCAGAGACAGGGGAGGCAGTTCACCCCTCCACTTT | CATSRDRGGSSPLHF
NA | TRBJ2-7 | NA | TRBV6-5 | TGTGCCAGCAGTTACTCGACACAGAACTACGAGCAGTACTTC | CASSYSTQNYEQYF
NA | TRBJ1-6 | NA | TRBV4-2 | TGTGCCAGCAGCCAAGAAGCGGAAGGTGCGACCTATAATTCACCCCTCCACTTT | CASSQEAEGATYNSPLHF
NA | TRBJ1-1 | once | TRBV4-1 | TGCGCCAGCAGCCAAGTCAGGCTGAACACTGAAGCTTTCTTT | CASSQVRLNTEAFF
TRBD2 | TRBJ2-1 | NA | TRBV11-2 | TGTGCCAGCAGCTTGCGGGGGGGCCATGATGAGCAGTTCTTC | CASSLRGGHDEQFF
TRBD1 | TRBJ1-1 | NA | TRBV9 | TGTGCCAGCAGCGTAGTCCCCGACAGGGTGAACACTGAAGCTTTCTTT | CASSVVPDRVNTEAFF
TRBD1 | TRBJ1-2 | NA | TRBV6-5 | TGTGCCAGCAGTTACCAACAGGGGAACTATGGCTACACCTTC | CASSYQQGNYGYTF
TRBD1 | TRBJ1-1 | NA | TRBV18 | TGTGCCAGCTCACATCTCCGGGACAGGGGTGGCACTGAAGCTTTCTTT | CASSHLRDRGGTEAFF
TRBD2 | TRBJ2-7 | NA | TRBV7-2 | TGTGCCAGCAGCTTACGGACTAGCGGGGGGCTAGACTTCTACGAGCAGTACTTC | CASSLRTSGGLDFYEQYF
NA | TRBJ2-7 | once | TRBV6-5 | TGTGCCAGCAGTTACTCGGGGGTTCAGATATCGGGCGAGCAGTACTTC | CASSYSGVQISGEQYF
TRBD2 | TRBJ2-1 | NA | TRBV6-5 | TGTGCCAGCAGTTACGCGGGACTAGCGGGGGAGCAGTTCTTC | CASSYAGLAGEQFF
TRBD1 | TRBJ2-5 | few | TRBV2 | TGTGCCAGCAGTCAGGACAGGGTGGAGACCCAGTACTTC | CASSQDRVETQYF
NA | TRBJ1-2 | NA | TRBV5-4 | TGTGCCAGCAGCCATCAGGACCGGGGCTACACCTTC | CASSHQDRGYTF
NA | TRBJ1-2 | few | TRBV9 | TGTGCCAGCAGCGTAAATATCAGGGGCAATTCCTATGGCTACACCTTC | CASSVNIRGNSYGYTF
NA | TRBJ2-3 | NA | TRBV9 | TGTGCCAGCAGCGTAGCGGGTTATACGCAGTATTTT | CASSVAGYTQYF
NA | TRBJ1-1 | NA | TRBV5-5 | TGTGCCAGCAGCTTGTTTGGGGCTAACACTGAAGCTTTCTTT | CASSLFGANTEAFF
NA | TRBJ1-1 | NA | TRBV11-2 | TGTGCCAGCAGCTTGGGCACTGAAGCTTTCTTT | CASSLGTEAFF
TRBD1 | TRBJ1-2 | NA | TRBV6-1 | TGTGCCAGCAGCGGGACAGGACAACACTATGGCTACACCTTC | CASSGTGQHYGYTF
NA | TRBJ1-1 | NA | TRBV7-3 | TGTGCCAGCAGCTTATCAGGGAACACTGAAGCTTTCTTT | CASSLSGNTEAFF
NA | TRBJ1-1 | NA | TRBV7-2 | TGTGCCAGCAGCTTATGGTTGGTCCGGGGGGCTGAAGCTTTCTTT | CASSLWLVRGAEAFF